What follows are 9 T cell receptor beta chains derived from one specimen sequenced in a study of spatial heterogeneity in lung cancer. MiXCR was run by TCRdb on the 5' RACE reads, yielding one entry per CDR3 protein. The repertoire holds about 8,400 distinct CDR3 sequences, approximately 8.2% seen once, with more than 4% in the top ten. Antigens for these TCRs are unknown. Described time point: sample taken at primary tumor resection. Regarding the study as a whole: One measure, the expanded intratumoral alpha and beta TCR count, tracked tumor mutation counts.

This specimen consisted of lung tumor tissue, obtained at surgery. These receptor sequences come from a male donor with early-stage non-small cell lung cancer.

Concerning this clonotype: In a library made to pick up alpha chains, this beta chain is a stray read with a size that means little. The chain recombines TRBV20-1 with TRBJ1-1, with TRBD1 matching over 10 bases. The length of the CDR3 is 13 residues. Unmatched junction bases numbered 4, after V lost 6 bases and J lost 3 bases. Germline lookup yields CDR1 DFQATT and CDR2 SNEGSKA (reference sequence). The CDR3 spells CSAPDRGDTEAFF. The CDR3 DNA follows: TGCAGTGCACCGGACAGGGGGGACACTGAAGCTTTCTTT.

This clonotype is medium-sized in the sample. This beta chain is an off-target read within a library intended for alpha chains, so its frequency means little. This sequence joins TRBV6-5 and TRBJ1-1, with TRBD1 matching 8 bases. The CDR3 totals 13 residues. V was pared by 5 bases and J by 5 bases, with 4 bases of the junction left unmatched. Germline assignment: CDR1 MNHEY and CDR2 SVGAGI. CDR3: CASSQGARTEAFF. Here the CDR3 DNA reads TGTGCCAGCAGTCAGGGGGCGCGGACTGAAGCTTTCTTT.

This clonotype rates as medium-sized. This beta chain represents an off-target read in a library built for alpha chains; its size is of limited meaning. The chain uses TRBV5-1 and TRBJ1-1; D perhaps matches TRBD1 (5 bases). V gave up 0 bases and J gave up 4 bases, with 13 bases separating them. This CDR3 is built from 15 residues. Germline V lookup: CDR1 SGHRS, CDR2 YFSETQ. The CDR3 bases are TGCGCCAGCAGCTTGGATGGCGGTGGGGGCACTGAAGCTTTCTTT. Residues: CASSLDGGGGTEAFF. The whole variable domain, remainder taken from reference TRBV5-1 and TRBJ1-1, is KAGVTQTPRYLIKTRGQQVTLSCSPISGHRSVSWYQQTPGQGLQFLFEYFSETQRNKGNFPGRFSGRQFSNSRSEMNVSTLELGDSALYLCASSLDGGGGTEAFFGQGTRLTVV.

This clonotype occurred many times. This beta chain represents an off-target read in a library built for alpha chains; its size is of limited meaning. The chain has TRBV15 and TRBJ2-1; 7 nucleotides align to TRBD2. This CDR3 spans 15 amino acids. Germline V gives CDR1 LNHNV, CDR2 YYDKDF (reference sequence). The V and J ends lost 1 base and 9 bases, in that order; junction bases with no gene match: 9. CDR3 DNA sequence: TGTGCCACCAGCAGAGGCGGCGGGAGTTCTACTGAGCAGTTCTTC. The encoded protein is CATSRGGGSSTEQFF.

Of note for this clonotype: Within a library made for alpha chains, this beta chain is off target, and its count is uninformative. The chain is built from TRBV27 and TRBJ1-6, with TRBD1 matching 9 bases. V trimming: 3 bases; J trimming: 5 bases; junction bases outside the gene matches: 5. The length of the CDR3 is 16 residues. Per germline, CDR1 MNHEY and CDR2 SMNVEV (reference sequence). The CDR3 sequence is CASSFWTGADNSPLHF. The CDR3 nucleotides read TGTGCCAGCAGTTTTTGGACAGGGGCGGATAATTCACCCCTCCACTTT.

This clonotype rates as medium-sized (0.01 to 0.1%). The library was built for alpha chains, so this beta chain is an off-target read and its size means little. CDR3 amino acids: CASSSGSRAFF. The CDR3 region has the DNA TGTGCCAGCAGCTCCGGGAGTAGGGCTTTCTTT. This chain uses TRBV7-9 with TRBJ1-1, with D uncertain. CDR1 SEHNR and CDR2 FQNEAQ come from the germline V gene (reference sequence). V was shortened by 4 bases and J by 11 bases, with 11 bases between the two germline ends. There are 11 residues in the CDR3.

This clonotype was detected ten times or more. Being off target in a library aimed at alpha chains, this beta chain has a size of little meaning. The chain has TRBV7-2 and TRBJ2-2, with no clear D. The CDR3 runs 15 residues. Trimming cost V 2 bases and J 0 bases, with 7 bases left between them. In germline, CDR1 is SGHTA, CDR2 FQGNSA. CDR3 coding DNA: TGTGCCAGCAGCTTAATGGTGACGAACACCGGGGAGCTGTTTTTT. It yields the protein CASSLMVTNTGELFF.

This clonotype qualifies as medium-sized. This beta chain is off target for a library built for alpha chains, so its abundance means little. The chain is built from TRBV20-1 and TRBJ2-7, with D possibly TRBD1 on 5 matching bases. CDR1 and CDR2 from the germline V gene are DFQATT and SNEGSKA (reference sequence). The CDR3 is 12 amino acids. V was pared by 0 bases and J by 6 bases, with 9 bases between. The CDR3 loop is CSARDIGVEQYF. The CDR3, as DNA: TGCAGTGCTAGAGATATAGGGGTCGAGCAGTACTTC.

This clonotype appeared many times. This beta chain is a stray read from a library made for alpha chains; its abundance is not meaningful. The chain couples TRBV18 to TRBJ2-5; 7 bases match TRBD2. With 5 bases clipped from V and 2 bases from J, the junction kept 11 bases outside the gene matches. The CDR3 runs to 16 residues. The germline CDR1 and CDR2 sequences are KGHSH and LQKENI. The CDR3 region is CASSSSRGGMQETQYF. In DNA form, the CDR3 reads TGTGCCAGCTCATCTTCCCGCGGGGGAATGCAAGAGACCCAGTACTTC.